This T cell receptor (beta chain) was identified in a study of Ad26.COV2.S vaccination and SARS-CoV-2 variants. Across the study: Once or twice, 56 days apart, Ad26.COV2.S was delivered intramuscularly.

Method: immunoSEQ multiplex PCR; TCRdb's copy keeps in-frame clones and lacks some. In the table there are about 400,000 clones, around 87% of which are singletons. Treatment noted: some 20 received Ad26.COV2.S at low or high dose, single or two shots; five or six received placebo; per-sample allocation not given. Specimens were obtained on day 63 following the first vaccine or placebo injection. The sample came from a Boston adult aged 18-55 years. With 9 bases removed from V and 2 bases from J, the gap between germline ends came to 9 bases. The CDR3 length is 13 residues. Germline V gives CDR1 SGHDT, CDR2 YYEEEE.

The clonotype originates from a person aged 18-65 years who received the Ad26.COV2.S COVID-19 vaccine or a placebo. Specimen: peripheral blood, collected in a trial of Ad26.COV2.S vaccine versus placebo. The chain employs TRBV5-6 and TRBJ2-6; D is unresolved. CDR3 DNA sequence: TGTGCCACCACCCCAGCTGGGGCCAACGTCCTGACTTTC. The encoded protein is CATTPAGANVLTF. The full variable domain, its missing parts supplied by reference TRBV5-6 and TRBJ2-6, is DAGVTQSPTHLIKTRGQQVTLRCSPKSGHDTVSWYQQALGQGPQFIFQYYEEEERQRGNFPDRFSGHQFPNYSSELNVNALLLGDSALYLCATTPAGANVLTFGAGSRLTVL.